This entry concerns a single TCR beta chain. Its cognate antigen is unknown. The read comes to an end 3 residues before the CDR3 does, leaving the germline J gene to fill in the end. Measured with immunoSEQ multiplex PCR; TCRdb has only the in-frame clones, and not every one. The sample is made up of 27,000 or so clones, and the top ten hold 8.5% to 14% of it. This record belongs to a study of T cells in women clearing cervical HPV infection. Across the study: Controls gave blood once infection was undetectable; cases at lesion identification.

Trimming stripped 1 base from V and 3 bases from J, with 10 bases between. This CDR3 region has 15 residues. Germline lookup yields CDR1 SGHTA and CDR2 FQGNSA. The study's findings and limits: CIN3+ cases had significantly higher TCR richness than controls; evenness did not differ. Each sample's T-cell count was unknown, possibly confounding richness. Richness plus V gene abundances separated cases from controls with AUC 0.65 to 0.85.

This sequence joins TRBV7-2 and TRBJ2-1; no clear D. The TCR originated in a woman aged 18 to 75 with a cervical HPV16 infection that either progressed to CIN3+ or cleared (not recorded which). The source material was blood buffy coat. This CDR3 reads CASSLVLNYYNEQFF. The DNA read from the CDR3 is TGTGCCAGCAGCTTAGTTCTCAACTACTACAATGAG.